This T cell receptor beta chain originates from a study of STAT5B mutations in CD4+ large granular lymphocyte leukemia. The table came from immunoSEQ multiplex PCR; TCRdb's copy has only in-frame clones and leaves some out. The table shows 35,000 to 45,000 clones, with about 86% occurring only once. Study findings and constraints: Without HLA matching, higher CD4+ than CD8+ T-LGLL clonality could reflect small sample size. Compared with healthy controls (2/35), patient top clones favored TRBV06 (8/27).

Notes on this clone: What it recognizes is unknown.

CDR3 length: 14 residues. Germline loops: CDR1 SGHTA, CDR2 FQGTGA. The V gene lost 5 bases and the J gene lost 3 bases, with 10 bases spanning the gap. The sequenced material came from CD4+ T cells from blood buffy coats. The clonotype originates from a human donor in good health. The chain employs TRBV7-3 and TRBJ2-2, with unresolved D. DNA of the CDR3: TGTGCCAGCAGCGCCCTGGGCCACACCGGGGAGCTGTTTTTT. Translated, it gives CASSALGHTGELFF.